This TCR beta chain is from a study of cytomegalovirus exposure and HLA in healthy donors. Study background: An earlier analysis identified more than 90 million unique TCR beta sequences in about 180 million T cells. Most genotyped donors, around 78% of about 400, had Caucasian-associated genetic ancestry. Study results and caveats: Later analysis showed most CMV-associated TCR beta chains appearing HLA-restricted.

CDR1 KGHSH and CDR2 LQKENI come from the germline V gene. The CDR3 is 15 amino acids. V was shortened by 6 bases and J by 2 bases, with 14 bases between the two germline ends. The PCR was carried out with 60 Vbeta primers and 13 Jbeta primers. Generated by immunoSEQ multiplex PCR, the TCRdb table keeps only in-frame clones and is missing some. The data contain 150,000 or so clones, 70% to 85% of them singletons. Only a few counts were recorded for this clone. What it binds is not known. The rearrangement uses TRBV18 and TRBJ2-1; D may be TRBD1 (5 bases). This clonotype was sampled from a man aged 45 to 65 in good health and CMV-seropositive. Sequencing was done on a sample of PBMCs. CDR3 residues: CASSPDLGAYNEQFF. CDR3 DNA sequence: TGTGCCAGCTCCCCCGATCTAGGGGCCTACAATGAGCAGTTCTTC.